These T cell receptor beta chains were read from a single sample in a study of cytomegalovirus exposure and HLA in healthy donors. Sequencing used immunoSEQ multiplex PCR; TCRdb keeps in-frame clones, though not all of them. This table holds 100,000 or so clones, around 80% found once. Material for sequencing was PBMCs. The receptors derive from a male donor in good health and CMV-seronegative. CDR3s include the opening cysteine and the closing phenylalanine or tryptophan. Each record gives: clone size, D gene, V gene, J gene, CDR3 protein, CDR3 DNA. The D gene is left open where the match is weak. Expanded clones are given a class, and other clones once, few, many or no size at all.

>.|TRBD1|TRBV4-3|TRBJ2-7
CASSQPPGTGVYEQYF
TGCGCCAGCAGCCAGCCCCCCGGGACAGGGGTCTACGAGCAGTACTTC
>.|.|TRBV29-1|TRBJ2-1
CSVEGRGFRNEQFF
TGCAGCGTTGAAGGACGGGGATTTAGGAATGAGCAGTTCTTC
>once|TRBD2|TRBV30|TRBJ2-1
CAWSARGGSPMKQFF
TGTGCCTGGAGTGCGCGCGGGGGATCCCCAATGAAGCAGTTCTTC
>.|.|TRBV2|TRBJ2-2
CASSSFYTGELFF
TGTGCCAGCAGTTCCTTTTACACCGGGGAGCTGTTTTTT
>few|TRBD2|TRBV28|TRBJ2-7
CASSPSRTSHEQYF
TGTGCCAGCAGCCCCTCCAGGACTAGCCACGAGCAGTACTTC
>.|TRBD2|TRBV9|TRBJ2-1
CASGTSSNEQFF
TGTGCCAGCGGGACTAGCAGTAATGAGCAGTTCTTC
>once|TRBD2|TRBV7-2|TRBJ2-3
CASSWSGLAGLSDTQYF
TGTGCCAGCAGCTGGTCGGGACTAGCGGGATTGTCAGATACGCAGTATTTT
>.|.|TRBV28|TRBJ1-4
CASSFGLGGATNEKLFF
TGTGCCAGCAGTTTCGGACTGGGAGGTGCAACTAATGAAAAACTGTTTTTT
>.|.|TRBV18|TRBJ1-1
CASSPIRDTQNTEAFF
TGTGCCAGCTCACCGATCCGGGACACCCAGAACACTGAAGCTTTCTTT
>.|TRBD1|TRBV30|TRBJ2-1
CAGQGYNEQFF
TGTGCCGGACAGGGCTACAATGAGCAGTTCTTC
>.|TRBD2|TRBV28|TRBJ2-1
CASSSFSGRNHNEQFF
TGTGCCAGCAGTTCGTTTAGCGGGAGAAACCACAATGAGCAGTTCTTC
>.|.|TRBV5-1|TRBJ2-5
CASSGGARLETQYF
TGCGCCAGCAGCGGCGGTGCGAGGCTAGAGACCCAGTACTTC
>.|.|TRBV29-1|TRBJ2-7
CSVAQTAPRYEQYF
TGCAGCGTTGCCCAGACAGCTCCCCGTTACGAGCAGTACTTC
>.|.|TRBV2|TRBJ1-4
CASRRDEKLFF
TGTGCCAGCAGACGGGATGAAAAACTGTTTTTT
>.|TRBD1|TRBV19|TRBJ2-7
CASSALTGGFPEQYF
TGTGCCAGTAGTGCCCTAACAGGGGGCTTTCCCGAGCAGTACTTC
>.|TRBD2|TRBV4-1|TRBJ2-7
CASSQRWGGTEQYF
TGCGCCAGCAGCCAACGGTGGGGGGGGACCGAGCAGTACTTC